A few counts support the clone carrying this T cell receptor beta chain. This sample was included in a study of blood T cell repertoires in COVID-19. Repertoires were generated with immunoSEQ multiplex PCR, while TCRdb's copy carries only in-frame clones and drops some. Seen here are about 150,000 clones, 70% to 90% observed once, and the top ten hold less than 5.5%. The material sequenced was peripheral blood. The clonotype was recovered from a human donor in a cohort sampled during active COVID-19.

CDR3 nucleotides: TGTGCCAGCAGCGACGAGACAGACAGAACTTATGGAAACACCATATATTTT. Translated, it gives CASSDETDRTYGNTIYF. The chain is built from TRBV9 and TRBJ1-3, with D maybe TRBD1 (5 bases). This CDR3 region has 17 residues. V lost 3 bases and J lost 3, with 19 bases in between. Germline V gene sequence: CDR1 SGDLS, CDR2 YYNGEE.